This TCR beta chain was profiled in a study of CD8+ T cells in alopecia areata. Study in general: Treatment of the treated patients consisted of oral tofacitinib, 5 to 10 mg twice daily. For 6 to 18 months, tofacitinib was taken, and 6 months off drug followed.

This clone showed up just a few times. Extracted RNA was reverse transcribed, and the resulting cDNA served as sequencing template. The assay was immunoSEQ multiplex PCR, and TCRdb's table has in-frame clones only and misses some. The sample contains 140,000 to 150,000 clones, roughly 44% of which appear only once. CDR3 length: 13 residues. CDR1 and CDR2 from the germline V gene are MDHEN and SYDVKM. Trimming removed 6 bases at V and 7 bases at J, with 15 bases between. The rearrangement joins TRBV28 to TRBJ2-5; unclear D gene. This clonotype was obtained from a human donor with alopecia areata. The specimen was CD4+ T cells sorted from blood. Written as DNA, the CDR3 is TGTGCCAGCAGACTCGAGGCTCTAGGGACCCAGTACTTC. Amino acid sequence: CASRLEALGTQYF.